The entry below describes one T cell receptor beta chain. The sample belongs to a study of blood T cell repertoires in COVID-19. At the level of the study: Italy, Spain and the United States were the sources of the convalescent and acute COVID-19 samples. The cDNA or gDNA used as material had been derived from T cells, B-cell-depleted T cells, or PBMCs.

Some clones are missing from TCRdb's copy, which holds only in-frame ones; the method was immunoSEQ multiplex PCR. The table shows approximately 190,000 clones, with 88% occurring only once. V lost 5 bases to trimming and J lost 12 bases; unmatched junction nucleotides: 21. The CDR3 length is 17 residues. Germline-derived CDR1 and CDR2 are LNHDA and SQIVND (reference sequence). The chain couples TRBV19 to TRBJ1-4, with 7 positions matching TRBD1. This clonotype originated in a man between 65 and 79 years old with active or convalescent COVID-19. Sequencing was carried out using peripheral blood. The CDR3 DNA sequence: TGTGCCAGTAGTGACCGACAGGGAACAGATCTTGATGAGGAACTGTTTTTT. This codes for CASSDRQGTDLDEELFF.